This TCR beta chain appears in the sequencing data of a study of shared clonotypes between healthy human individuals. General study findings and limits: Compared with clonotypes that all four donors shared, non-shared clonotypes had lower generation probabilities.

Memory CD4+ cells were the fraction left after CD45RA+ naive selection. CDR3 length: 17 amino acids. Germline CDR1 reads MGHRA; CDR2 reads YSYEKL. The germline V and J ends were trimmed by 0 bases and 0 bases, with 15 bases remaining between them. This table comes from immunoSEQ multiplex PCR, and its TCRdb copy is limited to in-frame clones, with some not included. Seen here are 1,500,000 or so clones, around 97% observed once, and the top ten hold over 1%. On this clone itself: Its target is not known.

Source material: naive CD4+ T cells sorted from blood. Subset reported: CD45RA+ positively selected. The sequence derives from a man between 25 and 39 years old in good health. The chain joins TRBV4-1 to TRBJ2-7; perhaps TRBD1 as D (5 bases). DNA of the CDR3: TGCGCCAGCAGCCAAGATAGGGGCGCCTTGAGCTCCTACGAGCAGTACTTC. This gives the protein CASSQDRGALSSYEQYF.